This T cell receptor beta chain was identified in a study of CD4 T cells in relation to SARS-CoV-2 and coronaviruses. Sequenced by immunoSEQ multiplex PCR; TCRdb stores in-frame clones only, minus some. The data contain some 22,000 clones, 66% of them singletons. CDR1 and CDR2 from the germline V gene are SGHAT and FQNNGV. With 0 bases removed from V and 4 bases from J, the gap between germline ends came to 14 bases. The CDR3 covers 16 residues. Before the COVID-19 pandemic, during about 2011-2019, CD4+ T cells were taken from unexposed donors. The cells were cultured for about 10 days before CD4+ T cells were isolated. Testing used SARS-CoV-2 S/N and four cold-coronavirus spikes on unexposed-donor CD4+ T cells, cells permitting. Cultures received half-medium IL-2 refreshes on days 3 and 7. A remark on this clone: Its antigen remains unidentified.

Study results and caveats: Crossreactive clones expanded significantly less to SARS-CoV-2 than monoreactive clones. This crossreactivity analysis covered spike protein alone, no other viral proteins.

Sequenced: CD4+ T cells from PBMCs, cultured in vitro. The chain joins TRBV11-2 to TRBJ2-3; the D is unclear. The source is a human donor in good health. The CDR3 DNA reads as TGTGCCAGCAGCTTAGATCAGGCTGGGAATTCAGATACGCAGTATTTT. Its protein is CASSLDQAGNSDTQYF.